A single sample gave rise to the 24 T cell receptor beta chains below, sequenced in a study of tumor-infiltrating lymphocytes in primary liver carcinoma. The tissue used was unsorted bulk material of roughly 17-32 mg. RNA and DNA were co-extracted from it with the AllPrep DNA/RNA mini kit. The authors made TCR beta cDNA from roughly 480 ng total RNA with a constant-region primer. Slightly modified ARM-PCR served as the procedure for the TCR beta libraries. These libraries came from three rounds of nested multiplex PCR. The first two PCR rounds used TRBV1-TRBV30 forward primers with a C-beta reverse primer, 10 to 11 cycles each. Each CDR3 protein is one row after TCRdb ran MiXCR on the multiplex PCR reads. The table shows approximately 88,000 distinct CDR3 sequences, with 55% to 75% occurring only once. Material: tumor-adjacent normal liver tissue. The origin of the receptors is a middle-aged man with primary liver carcinoma and hepatitis B virus infection.

A word on this clonotype: A clone one base away is much larger, so this may be a read error. The V and J genes are TRBV14 and TRBJ2-7; D is possibly TRBD1 or TRBD2 (5 bases each). Trimming stripped 3 bases from V and 5 bases from J, with 11 bases between. This CDR3 spans 13 amino acids. CDR1 is SGHDN and CDR2 is FVKESK in the germline V gene. DNA for the CDR3: TGTGCCAGCAGCCACAGCAGGGACGACGAGCAGTACTTC. This translates into CASSHSRDDEQYF.

For this clonotype: With a much larger clone just one base away, this may be a read error. The J gene is TRBJ1-5, the V gene TRBV12-3 or TRBV12-4; D perhaps matches TRBD1 (5 bases). The V end was cut by 3 bases, the J end by 3 bases, with 18 bases between. This CDR3 region has 17 residues. The CDR3 coding sequence is TGTGCCAGCAGTTTCAACCCGGGGGTGGGTATCAATCAGCCCCAGCATTTT. Its translation is CASSFNPGVGINQPQHF.

Notes on this clonotype: One end of the junction varies from germline; a read error may be responsible. The chain is built from TRBV30 and TRBJ2-7; 12 positions match TRBD1. This CDR3 region has 15 residues. The germline V gene has CDR1 GTSNPN and CDR2 SVGIG (reference sequence). The CDR3 is CAWSSGTGGSYEQYF. In DNA form, the CDR3 reads TGTGCCTGGAGTTCTGGGACAGGGGGCTCCTACGAGCAATACTTC.

J is TRBJ2-1 and V is TRBV7-2, with D possibly TRBD1 on 6 matching bases. Germline assignment: CDR1 SGHTA and CDR2 FQGNSA. The V gene lost 0 bases and the J gene lost 4 bases, with 10 bases spanning the gap. The CDR3 is 15 residues long. CDR3 region: CASSLAQGLYNEQFF. The CDR3 bases are TGTGCCAGCAGCTTAGCCCAGGGGCTTTACAATGAGCAGTTCTTC.

This clonotype has only a few counts. At one end, the junction sequence differs from germline, possibly due to a read error. The CDR3 DNA follows: TGTGCCAGCAGTAAAGGAGCTAGCGGGTTCTCCTACGGGCAGTACTTC. Protein: CASSKGASGFSYGQYF. The chain has TRBV28 and TRBJ2-7; 8 bases line up with TRBD2. Germline CDR1 MDHEN, CDR2 SYDVKM. The CDR3 covers 16 residues.

This rearrangement joins TRBV11-2 to TRBJ2-2, with a tentative D call TRBD2 (5 bases). Germline CDR1 is SGHAT and CDR2 is FQNNGV. Trimming took 1 base from V and 5 from J, leaving 14 bases between them. This CDR3 region has 16 residues. This CDR3 is CASSLATLAGTGELFF. For the CDR3, the DNA is TGTGCCAGCAGCTTAGCGACGCTAGCAGGAACCGGGGAGCTGTTTTTT.

Details on this clonotype: With a much larger clone just one base away, this may be a read error. V usage is TRBV5-1 and J usage is TRBJ2-2; TRBD2 matches 12 bases. CDR1 and CDR2 (germline): SGHRS, YFSETQ. CDR3 length: 16 amino acids. Unmatched junction bases numbered 5, after V lost 3 bases and J lost 5 bases. CDR3 DNA sequence: TGCGCCAGCAGCTCGCGGACTAGCGGGATGACCGGGGAGCTGTTTTTT. Amino acid sequence: CASSSRTSGMTGELFF.

The chain couples TRBV5-1 to TRBJ2-1; D may be TRBD1 (6 bases). The CDR3 has 13 amino acids. Germline V lookup: CDR1 SGHRS, CDR2 YFSETQ. Trimming took off 8 bases at V and 9 bases at J, with 18 bases between the two ends. The CDR3 spells CASSANTGIEQFF. Written as DNA, the CDR3 is TGCGCCAGTAGCGCCAATACAGGGATTGAGCAGTTCTTC.

Notes on this clonotype: This may be a read error: a much more frequent sequence differs by one nucleotide. V gene TRBV4-1 combines with J gene TRBJ2-3; D not resolved. Germline lookup yields CDR1 MGHRA and CDR2 YSYEKL. The CDR3 extends over 16 amino acids. The CDR3 loop reads CVSSSHSLVTADTQYF. In nucleotides, the CDR3 is TGCGTCAGCAGCTCGCACTCCTTAGTAACGGCAGATACGCAGTATTTT.

Concerning this clonotype: Just one base apart from a much larger clone, this may be a read error. The V and J genes are TRBV5-4 and TRBJ2-7, with D possibly TRBD2 on 5 matching bases. The V end was cut by 0 bases, the J end by 6 bases, with 16 bases between. The length of the CDR3 is 15 residues. Germline-derived CDR1 and CDR2 are SGHNT and YYREEE (reference sequence). The CDR3 DNA reads TGTGCCAGCAGCTTGGGCGGGTTTGAGGATGGCGAGCAGTACTTC. Residues: CASSLGGFEDGEQYF. The variable domain in full, completed from reference TRBV5-4 and TRBJ2-7, reads ETGVTQSPTHLIKTRGQQVTLRCSSQSGHNTVSWYQQALGQGPQFIFQYYREEENGRGNFPPRFSGLQFPNYSSELNVNALELDDSALYLCASSLGGFEDGEQYFGPGTRLTVT.

The J gene is TRBJ2-7, the V gene TRBV18; 9 bases are a match to TRBD1. Germline assignment: CDR1 KGHSH and CDR2 LQKENI. The CDR3 is made up of 15 amino acids. J gave up 3 bases and V 0 bases, and 3 bases lay outside the gene matches. The CDR3 DNA follows: TGTGCCAGCTCACCACCGACAGGGGGACTCTACGAGCAGTACTTC. This gives the protein CASSPPTGGLYEQYF.

This clonotype occurred once. This may be a read error, as it is one base from a much larger clone. The V gene is TRBV28, the J gene TRBJ1-6, with a tentative D call TRBD1 (5 bases). Germline V gene sequence: CDR1 MDHEN, CDR2 SYDVKM. The CDR3 is 18 residues long. V lost 1 base to trimming and J lost 2 bases, with 15 bases between them. Here the CDR3 reads CASSLLAWGDPYNSPLHF. The CDR3 DNA is TGTGCCAGCAGTTTATTGGCGTGGGGCGATCCCTATAATTCACCCCTCCACTTT. Full variable domain (missing parts from reference TRBV28 and TRBJ1-6): DVKVTQSSRYLVKRTGEKVFLECVQDMDHENMFWYRQDPGLGLRLIYFSYDVKMKEKGDIPEGYSVSREKKERFSLILESASTNQTSMYLCASSLLAWGDPYNSPLHFGNGTRLTVT.

This clonotype was detected many times. The CDR3 nucleotides are TGTGCCAGCAGTGATAGCGGTCTCGAGCAGTACTTC. This translates into CASSDSGLEQYF. The V gene is TRBV2, the J gene TRBJ2-7, with D perhaps TRBD2 (6 bases). Germline V gene data show CDR1 as SNHLY and CDR2 as FYNNEI. This CDR3 is built from 12 residues. Trimming pared 3 bases from V and 6 bases from J, leaving 9 bases between.

In this sample, this clonotype turned up a few times. A much larger clonotype is one base distant, so this may be a read error. The chain is built from TRBV6-1 and TRBJ1-5; maybe TRBD1 (5 bases). The CDR3 spans 15 residues. The V end lost 1 base, the J end lost 1 base, and 8 bases lay between the germline ends. Germline values: CDR1 MNHNS, CDR2 SASEGT. The CDR3 here is CASSEEEGSNQPQHF. Written as DNA, the CDR3 is TGTGCCAGCAGTGAAGAGGAGGGGAGCAATCAGCCCCAGCATTTT.

Of note for this clonotype: The conserved final phenylalanine or tryptophan is absent from the CDR3, which likely points to a read error. The V call is TRBV11-3, the J call TRBJ2-1; D gene unclear. The CDR3 totals 13 residues. The ends were cut back, 5 bases at V and 10 bases at J, with 15 bases in the middle. Germline CDR1 is SGHNT and CDR2 is YENEEA. The CDR3 region has the DNA TGTGCCAGCAGCCCCCGTGACAAGGGCGAGCAGTTCTCA. This sequence encodes CASSPRDKGEQFS.

Worth noting for this clonotype: A read error may be the cause here, since a much bigger clone is one base away. This chain joins TRBV15 and TRBJ2-3, with 7 bases fitting TRBD2. The germline CDR1 and CDR2 sequences are LNHNV and YYDKDF (reference sequence). Germline trimming cut 7 bases from V and 4 bases from J; bases unmatched to any gene: 23. This CDR3 has 19 residues. DNA for the CDR3: TGTGCCACCAACGGGTACCTAGTGGGAGGGCCTTATGAGGCAGATACGCAGTATTTT. Translating gives CATNGYLVGGPYEADTQYF.

Turning to this clonotype: This may stem from a read error, because a much larger clone lies one nucleotide away. The V and J genes are TRBV4-1 and TRBJ2-4; 8 bases agree with TRBD2. The CDR3 is 15 residues long. The germline V gene has CDR1 MGHRA and CDR2 YSYEKL. In nucleotides, the CDR3 is TGCGCCCGCAGCCCGGGAGGGGGGGCCGAAAACATTCAGTACTTC. As protein: CARSPGGGAENIQYF.

The V call is TRBV11-2, the J call TRBJ2-7; perhaps TRBD1 as D (5 bases). V gave up 10 bases and J gave up 8 bases, with 21 bases separating them. Per germline, CDR1 SGHAT and CDR2 FQNNGV. CDR3 length equals 13 residues. The CDR3: CANRPGPPYKQYF. DNA of the CDR3: TGTGCCAACAGGCCAGGACCGCCTTACAAGCAGTACTTC.

In regard to this clonotype: A read error may produce the germline difference seen at one junction end. The V and J genes are TRBV5-5 and TRBJ1-2; D unresolved. From germline, CDR1 is SGHKS and CDR2 YYEKEE (reference sequence). The CDR3 length is 14 residues. The DNA for the CDR3 is TGTGCCAGCAGCTTGGAAGGCACGAACTATGGCTACACATTC. It specifies CASSLEGTNYGYTF.

This clonotype was seen at least ten times. The chain carries TRBV12-3 or TRBV12-4 and TRBJ2-3, with D possibly TRBD2 on 6 matching bases. The V gene lost 3 bases and the J gene lost 6 bases, with 19 bases spanning the gap. The CDR3 totals 16 residues. CDR3 sequence (DNA): TGTGCCAGCAGTTTTGGGCGGGGAGGCCTATCGGATACGCAGTATTTT. Translation: CASSFGRGGLSDTQYF.

The chain links TRBV15 to TRBJ2-5, with TRBD1 as a possible D gene (6 bases). The CDR3 length is 13 residues. V dropped 3 bases and J dropped 5 bases, with 10 bases sitting between them. Germline V gene sequence: CDR1 LNHNV, CDR2 YYDKDF (reference sequence). The CDR3 DNA reads as TGTGCCACCAGCAGCACAGGGCGGGAGACCCAGTACTTC. It specifies CATSSTGRETQYF.

Comments on this clonotype: A read error is possible here, since a much larger clone lies one base away. The conserved phenylalanine or tryptophan normally closing the CDR3 is absent here, so this likely arose from a read error. The V gene is TRBV29-1, the J gene TRBJ2-7, with unresolved D. V lost 6 bases, J lost 3 bases, and 9 bases lay in between. Per the germline V gene, CDR1 is SQVTM and CDR2 is ANQGSEA. CDR3 size: 11 residues. The CDR3 sequence is CSVSDGYEQYL. CDR3 sequence (DNA): TGCAGCGTATCCGACGGCTACGAGCAGTACCTC.

V is TRBV5-1 and J is TRBJ2-5; D gene unclear. Germline lookup yields CDR1 SGHRS and CDR2 YFSETQ. Deletions cut 6 bases from V and 0 bases from J, with 6 bases between. This CDR3 has 12 amino acids. The CDR3 here is CASNSNQETQYF. The CDR3 nucleotides read TGCGCCAGCAACTCAAACCAAGAGACCCAGTACTTC.

To note about this clonotype: Since a much larger clone is just one base distant, this may be a read error. The rearrangement links TRBV10-3 to TRBJ2-3, with D unclear. The CDR3 spans 14 residues. The germline CDR1 and CDR2 sequences are ENHRY and SYGVKD. The DNA for the CDR3 is TGTGTCATCAGTAGGGATTCTAGCACAGATACGCAGTATTTT. Protein sequence: CVISRDSSTDTQYF.